One and the same sample provided the 11 T cell receptor beta chains below, sequenced in a study of blood T cell repertoires in COVID-19. Assay: immunoSEQ multiplex PCR; the TCRdb copy retains only in-frame clones and omits some. The sample contains 300,000 to 350,000 clones, 85% to 90% of which appear only once. Sequences were obtained from PBMCs or T cells enriched from blood (not recorded which). The source is a young woman who had recovered from COVID-19.

The chain's CDR3 is CASSLGLWSEQYF. CDR3 in DNA: TGCGCCAGCAGCTTGGGTCTATGGAGTGAGCAGTACTTC. V gene TRBV5-1 combines with J gene TRBJ2-7; D not resolved. Germline-derived CDR1 and CDR2 are SGHRS and YFSETQ. V was pared by 0 bases and J by 7 bases, with 11 bases between. CDR3 length: 13 amino acids.

This clone was seen just once. V is TRBV4-1 and J is TRBJ2-1; 14 nucleotides line up with TRBD2. Germline V gene data show CDR1 as MGHRA and CDR2 as YSYEKL. CDR3 length: 18 amino acids. After removal of 2 bases from V and 9 bases from J, the junction contained 12 bases not matched to a gene. The CDR3 sequence is CASSQPFRTSGRLSEQFF. CDR3 sequence (DNA): TGCGCCAGCAGCCAACCGTTCAGGACTAGCGGGAGGTTAAGTGAGCAGTTCTTC.

The chain couples TRBV29-1 to TRBJ2-2, with 14 bases that match TRBD2. V gave up 5 bases and J gave up 5 bases; unmatched junction bases: 10. This CDR3 is built from 17 residues. Germline lookup yields CDR1 SQVTM and CDR2 ANQGSEA. The CDR3 bases are TGCAGCGTTACCGGGACTAGCGGGAGTTTGAGGACCGGGGAGCTGTTTTTT. Amino acid sequence: CSVTGTSGSLRTGELFF.

The chain joins TRBV18 to TRBJ1-5, with TRBD1 as a possible D gene (5 bases). CDR1 and CDR2 from the germline V gene are KGHSH and LQKENI. The CDR3 consists of 13 residues. V lost 3 bases, J lost 6 bases, and 9 bases lay in between. CDR3 DNA: TGTGCCAGCTCACCCCACCAGGGTCAGCCCCAGCATTTT. Protein: CASSPHQGQPQHF.

The chain couples TRBV6-4 to TRBJ1-3, with D uncertain. The CDR3 has 13 amino acids. In germline, CDR1 is MRHNA, CDR2 SNTAGT. V was cut by 3 bases and J by 1 base, with 4 bases left in between. The CDR3, as DNA: TGTGCCAGCAGTGATCAATCTGGAAACACCATATATTTT. Protein: CASSDQSGNTIYF.

The J gene is TRBJ2-2, the V gene TRBV7-9, with 7 positions matching TRBD1. Germline CDR1 and CDR2: SEHNR and FQNEAQ (reference sequence). Trimming took 2 bases from V and 6 from J; bases not matched to a gene: 6. This CDR3 is built from 15 residues. The CDR3: CASSLRQGIPGELFF. The CDR3 coding sequence is TGTGCCAGCAGCTTACGACAGGGTATCCCCGGGGAGCTGTTTTTT.

This clone was recorded only once. The J gene is TRBJ1-2, the V gene TRBV10-3, with 9 positions matching TRBD1. The CDR3 spans 14 residues. Trimming cost V 6 bases and J 2 bases; bases outside gene matches: 4. CDR1 and CDR2 (germline): ENHRY, SYGVKD. CDR3 nucleotide sequence: TGTGCCATCAGCGGACAGGGGCAAAACTATGGCTACACCTTC. Its protein product is CAISGQGQNYGYTF.

This clone turned up a few times. V gene TRBV5-1 combines with J gene TRBJ2-7, with D unresolved. The CDR3 runs 15 residues. The germline V and J ends were trimmed by 0 bases and 0 bases, with 10 bases remaining between them. Germline-derived CDR1 and CDR2 are SGHRS and YFSETQ. CDR3 amino acids: CASSLAGLSSYEQYF. In nucleotides, the CDR3 is TGCGCCAGCAGCTTGGCCGGTTTGAGCTCCTACGAGCAGTACTTC.

The chain is built from TRBV27 and TRBJ1-1; no firm D call. There are 14 residues in the CDR3. The germline V and J ends were trimmed by 0 bases and 3 bases, with 8 bases remaining between them. Per the germline V gene, CDR1 is MNHEY and CDR2 is SMNVEV (reference sequence). DNA of the CDR3: TGTGCCAGCAGTTTATCTCAGGTTCACACTGAAGCTTTCTTT. Protein product: CASSLSQVHTEAFF.

The chain links TRBV7-9 to TRBJ1-2, with 7 bases matching TRBD1. The germline CDR1 and CDR2 sequences are SEHNR and FQNEAQ (reference sequence). With V trimmed by 7 bases and J by 2 bases, 10 bases remained unmatched. The length of the CDR3 is 15 residues. DNA for the CDR3: TGTGCCAGCACCCTCTCCAACAGGGGAAACTATGGCTACACCTTC. Translation gives CASTLSNRGNYGYTF.

The rearrangement uses TRBV6-2 or TRBV6-3 and TRBJ1-5; 9 bases align to TRBD1. Germline V gives CDR1 MNHEY, CDR2 SVGEGT. The V gene end was trimmed by 3 bases and the J gene end by 7 bases; junction bases not matched to a gene: 4. The CDR3 is 14 residues long. CDR3 protein: CASSYRTGDQPQHF. The CDR3 DNA follows: TGTGCCAGCAGTTATCGGACAGGGGACCAGCCCCAGCATTTT.